This TCR beta chain was sequenced for a study of blood T cell repertoires in COVID-19. TCRdb's copy holds only in-frame clones and misses some; the assay was immunoSEQ multiplex PCR. The table records around 160,000 clones, 75% to 85% of them present only once. Participants came from under 30 US areas, aged roughly 18 to 89 years. Clinical histories supplied by participants themselves formed the basis of cohort assignment. Sequencing used PBMCs or T cells enriched from blood (not recorded which). The clonotype comes from a man in his forties or fifties who had recovered from COVID-19.

The CDR3 DNA follows: TGTGCCAGCAGCTTGGCCGGCGGGGGGACCCAAGAGACCCAGTACTTC. It is translated as CASSLAGGGTQETQYF. The chain employs TRBV5-4 and TRBJ2-5, with TRBD2 matching over 8 bases. Germline V gene lookup returns CDR1 SGHNT and CDR2 YYREEE (reference sequence). The trim removed 0 bases at V and 1 base at J, leaving 5 bases unmatched. This CDR3 spans 16 amino acids.